The sequence of this TCR beta chain was determined in a study of CXCR3-negative and CXCR3-positive naive CD8 T cells. Germline CDR1 GTSNPN, CDR2 SVGIG (reference sequence). The CDR3 loop spans 13 amino acids. cDNA libraries for TRB were generated by 5' RACE incorporating UMI labels. From its re-call of the 5' RACE reads, TCRdb lists each CDR3 protein once, without DNA. The listing contains approximately 98,000 distinct CDR3 sequences. Study conclusions and caveats: A higher hydrophobicity marked the TRB CDR3s of CXCR3-positive naive cells versus CXCR3-negative naive cells.

Details on this clonotype: Antigen specificity is unknown.

Using triplicate sorts, approximately 300,000 cells were collected each time from every CD8+ T cell subset. The sequenced sample consisted of naive CXCR3+ CD8+ T cells from blood. Subset meaning: CD45RO-CCR7+CD27+CD95- naive CD8+ T cells expressing CXCR3 (TNR3+). The chain is built from TRBV30 and TRBJ1-1; the TRBD1 assignment by TCRdb is unverifiable without DNA. This TCR came from a human donor in good health. Some clones in this sample may be carry-over from other donors' samples. The CDR3 protein is CAWTWGHYTEAFF.